This TCR beta chain was sequenced in a study of blood T cells in healthy people across ages. Notes on the study in general: With unsorted PBMCs, a conclusive comparison of naive versus antigen-experienced cells was not possible. Diversity of TCR beta correlated strongly with naive T cell percentage.

For the second PCR, which ran for about 7 to 11 cycles, a sample-barcoded 5' primer and a J-beta primer mix were used. A single record per CDR3 protein comes from TCRdb applying MiXCR to the 5' RACE reads. The sample holds about 670,000 distinct CDR3 sequences, around 50% seen once. This CDR3 region has 13 residues. Looked up from germline, CDR1 is MNHNY and CDR2 is SVGAGI (reference sequence). As to this clonotype: Its cognate antigen is unknown.

The material sequenced was blood. The chain carries TRBV6-6 and TRBJ2-5; D perhaps matches TRBD2 (5 bases). The closer fit of TRBJ2-7 to the DNA end suggests the J call may be wrong. This clonotype originated in a woman of 80 years or more in good health. This CDR3 is CASRDGIFYEQYF. The CDR3 DNA reads as TGTGCCAGCAGGGACGGGATTTTCTACGAGCAGTACTTC.